One sample yielded the 9 T cell receptor beta chains listed below, sequenced in a study of OX40 agonist ivuxolimab in advanced cancers. Profiled with immunoSEQ multiplex PCR; TCRdb holds only in-frame clones, not every one. The sample records tens of thousands of clones, roughly 87% being singletons. Sequencing used CD4+ or CD8+ T cells sorted from blood, obtained in a trial of the OX40 agonist ivuxolimab. The receptors derive from an adult with an advanced solid tumor such as melanoma, head and neck, liver or kidney cancer.

The chain employs TRBV6-6 and TRBJ2-3; 12 bases map to TRBD1. With V trimmed by 6 bases and J by 6 bases, 4 bases remained unmatched. The CDR3 is made up of 14 amino acids. Germline V gene sequence: CDR1 MNHNY, CDR2 SVGAGI (reference sequence). The CDR3 region is CASRGTGGRDTQYF. DNA of the CDR3: TGTGCCAGCAGAGGGACAGGGGGCAGGGATACGCAGTATTTT.

The rearrangement joins TRBV19 to TRBJ2-1, with 10 bases identical to TRBD2. The CDR3 totals 17 residues. Germline loops: CDR1 LNHDA, CDR2 SQIVND (reference sequence). Losses at the gene ends were 5 bases for V and 3 bases for J; bases not matched to a gene: 10. The chain's CDR3 is CASSSPLAGSFYNEQFF. DNA of the CDR3: TGTGCCAGTAGTTCACCACTAGCGGGATCTTTCTACAATGAGCAGTTCTTC.

V and J are TRBV6-6 and TRBJ2-7; perhaps TRBD1 as D (6 bases). CDR1 MNHNY and CDR2 SVGAGI come from the germline V gene (reference sequence). Trimming stripped 7 bases from V and 5 bases from J, with 15 bases between. This CDR3 is built from 13 residues. The CDR3 spells CASNLFGGNEQYF. Here the CDR3 DNA reads TGTGCCAGCAATTTATTTGGGGGCAACGAGCAGTACTTC.

V and J are TRBV27 and TRBJ2-1, with D unclear. This CDR3 is built from 15 residues. V gave up 2 bases and J gave up 8 bases, with 16 bases separating them. Germline V lookup: CDR1 MNHEY, CDR2 SMNVEV (reference sequence). CDR3 in amino acids: CASSLSVPVSYEQFF. The CDR3 region has the DNA TGTGCCAGCAGTTTAAGTGTGCCGGTTTCCTATGAGCAGTTCTTC.

This chain joins TRBV7-3 and TRBJ2-7; D not resolved. The CDR3 contains 12 residues. CDR1 is SGHTA, CDR2 FQGTGA, per germline. V lost 3 bases and J lost 3, with 6 bases in between. CDR3 in amino acids: CASSFFLYEQYF. The CDR3 DNA is TGTGCCAGCAGCTTTTTTCTCTACGAGCAGTACTTC. The whole variable domain, filled in from reference TRBV7-3 and TRBJ2-7, reads GAGVSQTPSNKVTEKGKYVELRCDPISGHTALYWYRQSLGQGPEFLIYFQGTGAADDSGLPNDRFFAVRPEGSVSTLKIQRTERGDSAVYLCASSFFLYEQYFGPGTRLTVT.

The chain uses TRBV6-5 and TRBJ2-7; 14 nucleotides agree with TRBD2. This CDR3 is 14 amino acids long. Germline V gene data show CDR1 as MNHEY and CDR2 as SVGAGI. V trimming: 10 bases; J trimming: 4 bases; junction bases outside the gene matches: 6. The chain's CDR3 is CATKGTSGSYEQYF. Written as DNA, the CDR3 is TGTGCCACCAAGGGGACTAGCGGGAGTTACGAGCAGTACTTC.

The genes are TRBV30 and TRBJ1-3, with D perhaps matching TRBD1 (5 bases). Germline V gene data show CDR1 as GTSNPN and CDR2 as SVGIG (reference sequence). V dropped 3 bases and J dropped 3 bases, with 12 bases sitting between them. This CDR3 comprises 14 residues. CDR3 in DNA: TGTGCCTGGAGCCCCGGGGGGGTTGGAAACACCATATATTTT. This encodes CAWSPGGVGNTIYF.

The CDR3 here is CASSRDRVGQDYEQYF. CDR3 DNA sequence: TGTGCCAGCAGCCGGGACAGGGTAGGGCAAGACTACGAGCAGTACTTC. This rearrangement joins TRBV2 to TRBJ2-7, with TRBD1 matching 9 bases. The CDR3 contains 16 residues. Germline CDR1 reads SNHLY; CDR2 reads FYNNEI. J gave up 3 bases and V 6 bases, and 12 bases lay outside the gene matches.

The genes are TRBV5-1 and TRBJ1-1, with unresolved D. From germline, CDR1 is SGHRS and CDR2 YFSETQ. Trimming left V 1 base short and J 6 bases short, with 13 bases between. This CDR3 has 14 amino acids. CDR3 nucleotide sequence: TGCGCCAGCAGCTTGTTTGGGCCTGACTCTGAAGCTTTCTTT. Residues: CASSLFGPDSEAFF.